A selection of T cell receptor beta chains follows, all from one sample in a study of shared clonotypes between healthy human individuals. Sequencing was performed with immunoSEQ multiplex PCR; in TCRdb, only in-frame clones are kept and a portion is missing. The table has approximately 2.5 million clones, 80% to 95% seen once. Sequenced input: naive CD4+ T cells from PBMCs. The receptor source for this set is a man aged 18 to 30 in good health. Some clones in this sample may be carry-over from other donors' samples. Each CDR3 is given with its conserved first and last residue.

TRBV6-4	TRBJ2-1	13	CASGTPGRNEQFF
TRBV25-1	TRBJ1-5	16	CASSPKGGGSNQPQHF
TRBV6-5	.	13	CASSSSGPYEQYF
TRBV6-4	TRBJ1-2	14	CASSAGQESGGYTF
TRBV4-3	TRBJ2-3	17	CASSQGLAGTLTDTQYF
TRBV5-4	TRBJ2-4	14	CASSDSVAKNIQYF
TRBV28	TRBJ2-3	16	CASSLWDSPSTDTQYF
TRBV4-1	TRBJ2-3	17	CASSLGLAGLLGDTQYF
TRBV6-1	TRBJ2-1	14	CATSPRTDYNEQFF
TRBV29-1	TRBJ2-7	11	CSVASSYEQYF
TRBV18	TRBJ1-2	16	CASSTTRGQGDYGYTF
TRBV7-2	TRBJ2-7	16	CASSLGTGLYSYEQYF
TRBV11-2	TRBJ2-4	13	CASSLDRANIQYF
TRBV4-2	TRBJ2-3	16	CASSLVVETSLDTQYF
TRBV18	TRBJ2-2	15	CASSPAGRDTGELFF
TRBV4-1	TRBJ2-3	17	CASSQDLGSGRPDTQYF
TRBV18	TRBJ2-4	16	CASSPNLDQPGPQRYF
TRBV10-1	TRBJ2-5	16	CASSGGLAGNQETQYF
TRBV19	TRBJ2-4	15	CASSTPGTNQNIQYF
TRBV28	TRBJ1-2	14	CASSPGQGIPGYTF
TRBV5-6	TRBJ2-3	16	CASSQATGPLRDTQYF
TRBV28	TRBJ1-4	14	CASTVTPGNEKLFF
TRBV19	TRBJ2-2	15	CASSIVSKNTGELFF
TRBV5-1	TRBJ2-2	13	CASSLDHYGELFF
TRBV28	TRBJ1-2	14	CASSLLNRDYGYTF
TRBV27	TRBJ1-1	14	CASSFTGQGIEAFF
TRBV2	TRBJ2-6	18	CASNRASGGSSGANVLTF
TRBV14	TRBJ1-1	13	CASSQDYGTEAFF
TRBV19	TRBJ1-1	16	CASSILPTLLNTEAFF
TRBV29-1	TRBJ2-2	15	CSVENRRVRHGELFF
TRBV5-1	TRBJ2-7	14	CASSHGQGAGEQYF
TRBV5-1	TRBJ2-2	12	CASSLNTGELFF
TRBV5-4	TRBJ2-6	14	CASSSNSGANVLTF
TRBV7-3	TRBJ2-3	13	CASSQERDGTQYF
TRBV7-9	TRBJ1-6	15	CASSQRTGGNSPLHF
TRBV7-2	TRBJ2-2	15	CASSRGLAGSGELFF
TRBV25-1	TRBJ2-6	13	CASTPSGANVLTF
TRBV6-1	TRBJ2-3	14	CASRSGGSTDTQYF
TRBV7-2	TRBJ2-3	16	CASSPFDRASTDTQYF